This TCR beta chain was recorded in a study of T cells after yellow fever vaccination (dated by TCRdb to the late 2010s). Background for the entire study: The SMART-Seq v4 Ultra Low Input RNA kit was used to prepare libraries from fractions with low cell numbers. Bulk TCR alpha and beta repertoires were sequenced longitudinally to track T-cell clones before and after primary and booster YFV17D yellow fever vaccination. The cohort comprised two healthy male donors, one aged 18 to 30 and one aged 30 to 40 years. Blood was collected at multiple timepoints before and after primary and secondary immunization, and bulk PBMC replicates and cell subsets were isolated.

This clonotype was picked up a small number of times. No cognate antigen has been identified for it. Nothing much larger sits one base from this clone, and base qualities are not available. Points the paper makes about the study in general: After the booster, most of the clones that had expanded following primary vaccination were detected again (almost 98% of CD4 and 88% of CD8), which suggests that memory was broadly maintained. Computational filtering was needed because FACS-sorted repertoires could contain abundant contaminating clonotypes from the bulk population. The study included only a couple of donors, which limits how far the findings can be generalized. A small share of clonotypes was detected in both CD4 and CD8 compartments, with the overlap likely arising from convergent recombination. Compared with the primary T-cell response, the secondary T-cell response was faster but weaker, reaching its peak on day 5 rather than on day 15.

Sequencing used an Illumina NovaSeq 6000. TCR cDNA was synthesized by 5'RACE template switching, which introduced a universal primer site and unique molecular identifiers. Priming of cDNA synthesis was performed from both the TCR alpha and TCR beta constant segments. Libraries were amplified in two PCR steps, with sample barcodes and sequencing adapters added in the second step. Sequencing of libraries was done on Illumina HiSeq 2500 (2x100 bp) or NovaSeq (2x150 bp). As for the original processing: MIGEC handled demultiplexing of reads and collapsing into UMI consensus sequences, while MiXCR performed V(D)J alignment. Clonotypes responding to the vaccine were identified with edgeR on replicate PBMC samples, with the criteria of FDR below 0.01 and a log2 fold change above 5 up to day 15. CD4 or CD8 identity was assigned to each bulk clonotype according to whether the clonotype was present at higher abundance in the sequenced CD4 repertoire or the sequenced CD8 repertoire. Using fastp at Q25 and MiXCR, TCRdb reprocessed the public reads and kept productive beta chains. Rows merge per CDR3 protein into single entries with the most common DNA and genes. In this record, the V and J calls reflect TCRdb's handling and not the investigators' own analysis. Counted in this sample were hundreds of thousands of distinct CDR3 sequences; roughly 8.7% of them appeared once. Clones ranked in the top ten supply around 3.4% of the sample.

Relative to germline, V is 6 bases shorter and J is 3 bases shorter, with 15 bases between their ends. The CDR3 goes from the cysteine to the phenylalanine over 14 residues. Kept here is only the CDR3 DNA, which spans 42 bases and is read in frame from base 1. Based on the germline V gene, the CDR1 and CDR2 sequences are MNHEY and SVGEGT. Interpreted using the paper, the treatment or condition label stands for: live attenuated yellow fever vaccine strain. A standard Ficoll-Paque protocol was used to isolate PBMCs from peripheral blood. CD4 and CD8 T-cell fractions were isolated with Dynabeads CD4 and CD8 positive selection kits. RNA was extracted with TriZol from bulk PBMCs, CD4 and CD8 fractions, and dextramer-positive and dextramer-negative fractions.

This TCR was recovered from a man between 18 and 35 years old who received the YFV17D yellow fever vaccine. The specimen comprised CD4+ T cells sorted from PBMCs, sampled 5 days after the yellow fever booster vaccination. This chain joins TRBV6-2 or TRBV6-3 to TRBJ2-7; perhaps TRBD2 is the D gene, with 6 bases matching. The sequenced DNA is TGTGCCAGCAGCTATACCGGGACTTACTACGAGCAGTACTTC. It translates to CASSYTGTYYEQYF.